This T cell receptor (beta chain) is from a study of T cells in Graves' hyperthyroidism and ophthalmopathy. Overall study results and limits: Model output signaled ophthalmopathy a median roughly 6 months ahead of onset.

This clonotype has a count of ten or more. Its antigen remains unidentified. Trimming cost V 6 bases and J 0 bases, with 17 bases left between them. CDR3 size: 16 residues. CDR1 MDHEN and CDR2 SYDVKM come from the germline V gene. The study defined stable Graves' hyperthyroidism as no ophthalmopathy progression within 18 months. Amplification targeted TCR beta CDR3 regions from RNA transcripts. HTBI primers drove first-round RT-PCR of the TCR CDR3. One entry per CDR3 protein results from TCRdb running MiXCR on the multiplex PCR reads. This table has roughly 700,000 distinct CDR3 sequences, around 13% appearing once.

The sequence was obtained from a woman aged 18-35 years with Graves' hyperthyroidism. Material for sequencing was blood. The J gene is TRBJ1-2, the V gene TRBV28; D unresolved. The CDR3 loop is CASSHTIQDSNYGYTF. The CDR3 DNA follows: TGTGCCAGCAGCCACACGATTCAGGATTCTAACTATGGCTACACCTTC.